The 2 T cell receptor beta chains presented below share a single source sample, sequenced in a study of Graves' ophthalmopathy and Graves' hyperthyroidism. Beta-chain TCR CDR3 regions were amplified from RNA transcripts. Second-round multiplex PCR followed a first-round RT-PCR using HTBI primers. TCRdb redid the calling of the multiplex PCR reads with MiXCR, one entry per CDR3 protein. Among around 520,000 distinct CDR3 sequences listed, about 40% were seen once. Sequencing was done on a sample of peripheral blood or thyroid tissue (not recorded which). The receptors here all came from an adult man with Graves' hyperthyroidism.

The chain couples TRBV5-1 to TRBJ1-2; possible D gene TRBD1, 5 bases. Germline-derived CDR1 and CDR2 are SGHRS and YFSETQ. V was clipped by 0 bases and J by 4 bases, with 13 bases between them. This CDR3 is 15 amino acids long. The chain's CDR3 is CASSLGGTASYGYTF. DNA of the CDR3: TGCGCCAGCAGCTTGGGCGGGACCGCGAGCTATGGCTACACCTTC.

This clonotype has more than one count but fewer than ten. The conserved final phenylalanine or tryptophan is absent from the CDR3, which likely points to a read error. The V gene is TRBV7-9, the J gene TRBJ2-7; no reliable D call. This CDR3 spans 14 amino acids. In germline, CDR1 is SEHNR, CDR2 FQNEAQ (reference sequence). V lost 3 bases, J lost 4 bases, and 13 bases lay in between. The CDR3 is CASSLPAGDYEQYL. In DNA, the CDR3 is TGTGCCAGCAGCTTGCCAGCCGGAGATTACGAGCAGTACCTC.